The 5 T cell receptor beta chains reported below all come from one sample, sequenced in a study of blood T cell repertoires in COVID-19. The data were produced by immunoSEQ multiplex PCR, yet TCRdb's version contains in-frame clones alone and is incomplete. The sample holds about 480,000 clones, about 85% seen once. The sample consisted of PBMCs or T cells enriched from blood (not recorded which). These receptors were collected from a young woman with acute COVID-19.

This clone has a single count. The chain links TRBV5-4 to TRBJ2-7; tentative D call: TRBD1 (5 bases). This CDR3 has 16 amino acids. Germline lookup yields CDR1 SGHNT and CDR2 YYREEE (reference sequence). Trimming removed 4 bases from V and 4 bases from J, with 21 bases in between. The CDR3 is CASSPPSSGNHYEQYF. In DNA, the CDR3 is TGTGCCAGCAGCCCCCCATCCTCAGGGAATCATTACGAGCAGTACTTC.

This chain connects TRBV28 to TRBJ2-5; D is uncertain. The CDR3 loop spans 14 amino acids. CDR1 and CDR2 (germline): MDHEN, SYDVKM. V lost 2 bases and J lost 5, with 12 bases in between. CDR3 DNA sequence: TGTGCCAGCAGTTTAGGAAGCGTGCTGGAGACCCAGTACTTC. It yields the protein CASSLGSVLETQYF. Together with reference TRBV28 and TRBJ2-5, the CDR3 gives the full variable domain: DVKVTQSSRYLVKRTGEKVFLECVQDMDHENMFWYRQDPGLGLRLIYFSYDVKMKEKGDIPEGYSVSREKKERFSLILESASTNQTSMYLCASSLGSVLETQYFGPGTRLLVL.

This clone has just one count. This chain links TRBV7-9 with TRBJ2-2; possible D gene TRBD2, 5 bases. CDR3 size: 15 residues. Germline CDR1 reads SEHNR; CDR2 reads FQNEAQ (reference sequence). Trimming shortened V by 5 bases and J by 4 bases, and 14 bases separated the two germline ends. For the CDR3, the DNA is TGTGCCAGCAGCACGAGAGAGGGCGGCACCGGGGAGCTGTTTTTT. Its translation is CASSTREGGTGELFF. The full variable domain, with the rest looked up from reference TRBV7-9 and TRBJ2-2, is DTGVSQNPRHKITKRGQNVTFRCDPISEHNRLYWYRQTLGQGPEFLTYFQNEAQLEKSRLLSDRFSAERPKGSFSTLEIQRTEQGDSAMYLCASSTREGGTGELFFGEGSRLTVL.

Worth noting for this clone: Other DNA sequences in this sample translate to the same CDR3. The CDR3 region is CASSQGTGELFF. The CDR3 coding sequence is TGTGCCAGCAGCCAGGGGACCGGGGAGCTGTTTTTT. The V gene is TRBV12-3 or TRBV12-4, the J gene TRBJ2-2; D is perhaps TRBD1 (6 bases). The germline V and J ends were trimmed by 6 bases and 5 bases, with 7 bases remaining between them. This CDR3 spans 12 amino acids.

CDR3 DNA sequence: TGTGCCAGTACCCAAGGGGGTTGGAATGAGCAGTTCTTC. Protein sequence: CASTQGGWNEQFF. This chain links TRBV19 with TRBJ2-1; D perhaps matches TRBD1 (6 bases). Looked up from germline, CDR1 is LNHDA and CDR2 is SQIVND (reference sequence). Deletions cut 7 bases from V and 7 bases from J, with 14 bases between. This CDR3 contains 13 residues.